These T cell receptor beta chains were read from a single sample in a study of cytomegalovirus exposure and HLA in healthy donors. Repertoires were generated with immunoSEQ multiplex PCR, while TCRdb's copy carries only in-frame clones and drops some. Altogether around 150,000 clones are present, roughly 95% being singletons, with the ten largest covering around 0.9%. Material: PBMCs. These receptor sequences come from a young woman in good health and CMV-seronegative. CDR3s include the opening cysteine and the closing phenylalanine or tryptophan.

v_call,j_call,cdr3_aa
TRBV7-8,TRBJ1-2,CASSSDRDRYTF
TRBV2,TRBJ2-4,CASSFRVLDIQYF
TRBV11-2,TRBJ1-3,CASRRTDPGNTIYF
TRBV19,TRBJ2-7,CASSPQTTGSYEQYF
TRBV6-5,TRBJ2-7,CASRLAGETYEQYF
TRBV5-4,TRBJ1-1,CASSGMGQGGGTEAFF
TRBV5-1,TRBJ2-5,CASSYAEETQYF
TRBV5-1,TRBJ2-2,CASSLALATGELFF
TRBV9,TRBJ2-7,CASSVTGTDSYEQYF
TRBV30,TRBJ2-7,CAWSAGRSDEQYF
TRBV9,TRBJ2-5,CASSVGEAGQETQYF
TRBV19,TRBJ1-1,CASSIDRGTEAFF
TRBV10-3,TRBJ2-7,CAISESGRPYEQYF
TRBV5-3,TRBJ1-2,CARSWHRGSYGYTF
TRBV6-5,TRBJ1-2,CASSLERGGGYTF
TRBV7-2,TRBJ1-1,CASSSQQGMSTEAFF
TRBV9,TRBJ2-7,CASSPAAGGSYEQYF
TRBV18,TRBJ2-7,CASSAGTGPDEQYF
TRBV4-1,TRBJ2-7,CASSQVFAEDYEQYF
TRBV12-5,TRBJ1-2,CASGLESGLNYGYTF
TRBV7-2,TRBJ1-6,CASSLVGQATSYNSPLHF
TRBV18,TRBJ1-2,CASSQDRANYGYTF
TRBV9,TRBJ2-2,CASSVSVSTGELFF
TRBV5-1,TRBJ1-1,CASSSGQEAFF
TRBV19,TRBJ1-5,CASSLHRGSNQPQHF
TRBV27,TRBJ2-7,CASSLAGEPYEQYF
TRBV6-6,TRBJ2-5,CASSPEGETQYF
TRBV6-6,TRBJ2-7,CASSYSDRGHEQYF
TRBV5-6,TRBJ1-2,CASSLARQNYGYTF
TRBV5-4,TRBJ1-1,CASSSTYRDRNTEAFF
TRBV6-1,TRBJ2-7,CASSRTVSYEQYF
TRBV7-6,TRBJ2-7,CASSEGALEDEQYF
TRBV19,TRBJ2-5,CASSPDKLAGGGSQYF
TRBV6-1,TRBJ2-1,CASSGRDRALDNEQFF
TRBV18,TRBJ2-7,CASSTYRTVDYEQYF
TRBV18,TRBJ2-1,CASSPSDPTGQFF
TRBV7-9,TRBJ2-7,CASSLVGGGGVYEQYF
TRBV5-1,TRBJ2-1,CASSLASSGGAYEQFF
TRBV7-2,TRBJ2-3,CASSFRGTDTQYF
TRBV7-2,TRBJ2-1,CASSLGAGGTYNEQFF
TRBV19,TRBJ1-1,CASSMYSGGTLEAFF
TRBV6-5,TRBJ2-7,CASLQGYEQYF
TRBV4-2,TRBJ1-2,CASSQDLRTNYGYTF
TRBV5-1,TRBJ2-3,CASSLGQLVTDTQYF
TRBV19,TRBJ1-1,CASSIQDLNTEAFF
TRBV18,TRBJ2-5,CASSPRGRGEETQYF
TRBV5-5,TRBJ1-3,CATRQGGPSSGNTIYF
TRBV27,TRBJ2-7,CASSSRVSYEQYF
TRBV7-3,TRBJ2-3,CASSISGGLLGGQYF
TRBV6-5,TRBJ1-1,CASSYSSGGLTEAFF
TRBV6-5,TRBJ2-2,CASSYTAAGELFF
TRBV5-4,TRBJ1-6,CASSRQGVGSPLHF
TRBV30,TRBJ1-1,CALKDRGLMNTEAFF
TRBV19,TRBJ2-3,CASSITGTDTQYF
TRBV5-6,TRBJ1-2,CASSSGTGRGYTF
TRBV6-5,TRBJ1-2,CASSRDRVYGYTF
TRBV5-8,TRBJ2-6,CASRAGLSGANVLTF